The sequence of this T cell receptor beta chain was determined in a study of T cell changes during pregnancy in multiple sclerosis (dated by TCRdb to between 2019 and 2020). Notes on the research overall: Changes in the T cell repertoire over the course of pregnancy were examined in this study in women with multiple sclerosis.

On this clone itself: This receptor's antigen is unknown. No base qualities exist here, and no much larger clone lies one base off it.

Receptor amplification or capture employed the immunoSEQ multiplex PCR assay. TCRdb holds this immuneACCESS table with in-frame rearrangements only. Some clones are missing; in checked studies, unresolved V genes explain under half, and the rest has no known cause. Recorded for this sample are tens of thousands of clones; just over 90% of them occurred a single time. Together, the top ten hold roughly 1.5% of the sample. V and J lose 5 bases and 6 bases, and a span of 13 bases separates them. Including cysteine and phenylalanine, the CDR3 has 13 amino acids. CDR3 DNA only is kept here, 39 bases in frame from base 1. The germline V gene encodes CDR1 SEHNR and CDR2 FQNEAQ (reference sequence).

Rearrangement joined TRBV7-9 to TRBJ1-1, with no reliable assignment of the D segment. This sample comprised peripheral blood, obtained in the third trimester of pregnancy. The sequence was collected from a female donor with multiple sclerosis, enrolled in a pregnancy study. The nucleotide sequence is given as TGTGCCAGCAGCCTCGGGAGGAGGGCTGAAGCTTTCTTT. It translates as CASSLGRRAEAFF.